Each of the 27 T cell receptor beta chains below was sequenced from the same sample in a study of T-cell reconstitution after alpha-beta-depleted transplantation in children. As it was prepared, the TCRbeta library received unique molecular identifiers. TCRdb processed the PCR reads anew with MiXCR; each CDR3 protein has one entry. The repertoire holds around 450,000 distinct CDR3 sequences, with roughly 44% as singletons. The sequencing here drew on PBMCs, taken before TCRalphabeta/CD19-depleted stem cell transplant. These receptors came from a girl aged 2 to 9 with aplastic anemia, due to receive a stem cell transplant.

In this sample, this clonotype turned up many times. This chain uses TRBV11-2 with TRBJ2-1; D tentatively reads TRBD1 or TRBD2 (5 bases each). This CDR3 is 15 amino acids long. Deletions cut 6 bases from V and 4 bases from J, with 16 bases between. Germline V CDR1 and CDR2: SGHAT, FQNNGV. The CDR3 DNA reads TGTGCCAGCAGATTTGGGGGAAATGGTTACAATGAGCAGTTCTTC. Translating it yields CASRFGGNGYNEQFF.

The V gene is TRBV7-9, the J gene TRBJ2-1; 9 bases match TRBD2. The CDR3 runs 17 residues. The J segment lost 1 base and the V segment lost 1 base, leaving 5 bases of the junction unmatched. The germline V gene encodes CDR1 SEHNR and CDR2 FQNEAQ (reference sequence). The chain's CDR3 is CASSLGPTSGSYNEQFF. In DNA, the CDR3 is TGTGCCAGCAGCTTAGGCCCGACTAGCGGTTCCTACAATGAGCAGTTCTTC. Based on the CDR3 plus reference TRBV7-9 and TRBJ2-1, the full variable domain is DTGVSQNPRHKITKRGQNVTFRCDPISEHNRLYWYRQTLGQGPEFLTYFQNEAQLEKSRLLSDRFSAERPKGSFSTLEIQRTEQGDSAMYLCASSLGPTSGSYNEQFFGPGTRLTVL.

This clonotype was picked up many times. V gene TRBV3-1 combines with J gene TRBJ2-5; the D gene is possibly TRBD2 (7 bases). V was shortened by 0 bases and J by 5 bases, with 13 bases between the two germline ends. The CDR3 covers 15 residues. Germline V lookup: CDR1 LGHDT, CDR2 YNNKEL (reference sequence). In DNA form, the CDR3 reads TGTGCCAGCAGCCAAGATTGGGGGGGCAGGGAGACCCAGTACTTC. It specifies CASSQDWGGRETQYF.

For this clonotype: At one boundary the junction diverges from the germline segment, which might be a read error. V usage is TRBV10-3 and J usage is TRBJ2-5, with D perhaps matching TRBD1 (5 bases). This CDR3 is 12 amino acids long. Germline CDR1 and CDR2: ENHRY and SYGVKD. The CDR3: CAIPRQGENQYF. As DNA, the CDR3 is TGTGCCATCCCTCGGCAGGGTGAGAACCAGTACTTC.

CDR3 nucleotide sequence: TGTGCCAGCAGCTTAGGAGTAGGGACCACAGATACGCAGTATTTT. It yields the protein CASSLGVGTTDTQYF. The chain links TRBV7-9 to TRBJ2-3; D may match TRBD1 or TRBD2 (5 bases each). Germline V gene data show CDR1 as SEHNR and CDR2 as FQNEAQ (reference sequence). Trimming took 1 base from V and 2 from J, leaving 10 bases between them. This CDR3 spans 15 amino acids.

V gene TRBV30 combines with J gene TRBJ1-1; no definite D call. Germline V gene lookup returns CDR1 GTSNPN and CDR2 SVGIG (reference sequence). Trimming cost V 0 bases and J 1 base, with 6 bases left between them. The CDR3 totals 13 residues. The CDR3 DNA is TGTGCCTGGAGTGTAATGCGGAACACTGAAGCTTTCTTT. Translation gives CAWSVMRNTEAFF.

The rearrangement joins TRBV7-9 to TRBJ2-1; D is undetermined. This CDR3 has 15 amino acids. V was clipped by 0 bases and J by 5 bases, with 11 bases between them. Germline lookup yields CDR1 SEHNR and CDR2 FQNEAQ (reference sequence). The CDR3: CASSLAETLNNEQFF. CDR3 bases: TGTGCCAGCAGCTTAGCGGAGACCTTAAACAATGAGCAGTTCTTC.

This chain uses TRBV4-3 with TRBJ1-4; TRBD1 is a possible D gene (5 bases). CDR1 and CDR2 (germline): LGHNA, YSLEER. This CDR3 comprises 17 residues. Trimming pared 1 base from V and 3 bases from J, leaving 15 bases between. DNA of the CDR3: TGCGCCAGCAGCCAAGCCTTTTTCGGGGCGGCTAATGAAAAACTGTTTTTT. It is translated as CASSQAFFGAANEKLFF.

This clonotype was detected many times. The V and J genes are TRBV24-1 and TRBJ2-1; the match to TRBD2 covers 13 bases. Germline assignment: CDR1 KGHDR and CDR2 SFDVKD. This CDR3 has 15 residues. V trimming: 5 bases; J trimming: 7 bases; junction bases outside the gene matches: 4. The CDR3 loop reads CATSGGLAGSNEQFF. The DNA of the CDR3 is TGTGCCACCAGTGGGGGACTAGCGGGGAGTAATGAGCAGTTCTTC.

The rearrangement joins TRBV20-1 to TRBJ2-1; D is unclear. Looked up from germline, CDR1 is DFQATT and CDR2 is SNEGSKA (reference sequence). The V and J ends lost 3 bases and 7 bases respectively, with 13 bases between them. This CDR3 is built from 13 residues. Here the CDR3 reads CSARGKLGNEQFF. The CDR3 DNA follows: TGCAGTGCTAGGGGAAAATTGGGGAATGAGCAGTTCTTC.

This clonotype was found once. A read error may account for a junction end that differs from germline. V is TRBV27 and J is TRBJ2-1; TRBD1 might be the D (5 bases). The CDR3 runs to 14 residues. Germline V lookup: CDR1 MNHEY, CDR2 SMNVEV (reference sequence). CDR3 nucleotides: TGTGCCTGCAGTGCGGACATGGTCCACAATGAGCAGTTCTTC. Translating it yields CACSADMVHNEQFF.

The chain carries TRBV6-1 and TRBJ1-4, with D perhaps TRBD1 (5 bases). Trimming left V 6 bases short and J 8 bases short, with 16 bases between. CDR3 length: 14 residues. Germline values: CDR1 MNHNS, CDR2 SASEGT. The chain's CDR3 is CASRDLGEREKLFF. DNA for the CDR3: TGTGCCAGCAGAGATCTGGGGGAAAGAGAAAAACTGTTTTTT.

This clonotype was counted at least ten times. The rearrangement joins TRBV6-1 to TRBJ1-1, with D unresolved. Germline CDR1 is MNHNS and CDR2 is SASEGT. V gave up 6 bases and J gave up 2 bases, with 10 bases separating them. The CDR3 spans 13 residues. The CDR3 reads CASSLTKNTEAFF. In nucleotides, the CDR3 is TGTGCCAGCAGCCTGACAAAAAACACTGAAGCTTTCTTT.

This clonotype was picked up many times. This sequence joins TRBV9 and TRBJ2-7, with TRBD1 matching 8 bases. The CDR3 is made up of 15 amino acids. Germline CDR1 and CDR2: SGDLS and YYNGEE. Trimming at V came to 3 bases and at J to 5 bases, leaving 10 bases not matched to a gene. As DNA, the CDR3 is TGTGCCAGCAGCGGCTCCGGACAGGGAGAGGACGAGCAGTACTTC. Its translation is CASSGSGQGEDEQYF.

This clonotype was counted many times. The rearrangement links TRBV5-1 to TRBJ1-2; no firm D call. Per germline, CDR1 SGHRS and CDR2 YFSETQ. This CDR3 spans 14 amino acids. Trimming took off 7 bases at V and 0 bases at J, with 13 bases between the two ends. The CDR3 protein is CASAQQASNYGYTF. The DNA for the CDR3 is TGCGCCAGCGCCCAGCAGGCCTCTAACTATGGCTACACCTTC.

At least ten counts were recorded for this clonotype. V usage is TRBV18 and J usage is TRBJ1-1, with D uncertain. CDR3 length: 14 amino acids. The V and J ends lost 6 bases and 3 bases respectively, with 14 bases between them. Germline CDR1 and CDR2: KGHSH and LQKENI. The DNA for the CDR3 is TGTGCCAGCTCGCCGACCCCCAGGTACACTGAAGCTTTCTTT. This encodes CASSPTPRYTEAFF.

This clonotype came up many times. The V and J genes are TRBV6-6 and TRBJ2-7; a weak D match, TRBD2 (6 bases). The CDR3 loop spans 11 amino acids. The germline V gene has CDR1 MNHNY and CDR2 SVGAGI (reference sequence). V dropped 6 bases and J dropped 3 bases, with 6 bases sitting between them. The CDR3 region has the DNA TGTGCCAGCAGGACTAGCTACGAGCAGTACTTC. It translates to CASRTSYEQYF.

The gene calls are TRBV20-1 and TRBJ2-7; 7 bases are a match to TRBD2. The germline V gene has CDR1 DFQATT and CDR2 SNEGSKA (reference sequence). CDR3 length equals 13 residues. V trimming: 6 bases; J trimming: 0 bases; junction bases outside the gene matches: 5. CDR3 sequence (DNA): TGCAGTGCGCAAACTAGCGCCTCCTACGAGCAGTACTTC. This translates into CSAQTSASYEQYF.

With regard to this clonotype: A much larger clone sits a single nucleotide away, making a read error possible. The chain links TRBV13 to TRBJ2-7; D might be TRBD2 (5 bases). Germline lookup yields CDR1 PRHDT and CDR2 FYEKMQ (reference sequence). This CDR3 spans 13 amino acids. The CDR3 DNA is TGTGCCAGCAGCCGGGAAATTCCCTACGAGCAGTGCTTC. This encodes CASSREIPYEQCF.

This chain's CDR3 is CASSLIPGGPYNEQFF. The CDR3 nucleotides read TGTGCCAGCAGCCTAATTCCCGGGGGCCCGTACAATGAGCAGTTCTTC. This chain links TRBV7-3 with TRBJ2-1; perhaps D is TRBD1 or TRBD2 (6 bases each). V lost 5 bases to trimming and J lost 4 bases, with 18 bases between them. Germline V gene data show CDR1 as SGHTA and CDR2 as FQGTGA. The CDR3 extends over 16 amino acids.

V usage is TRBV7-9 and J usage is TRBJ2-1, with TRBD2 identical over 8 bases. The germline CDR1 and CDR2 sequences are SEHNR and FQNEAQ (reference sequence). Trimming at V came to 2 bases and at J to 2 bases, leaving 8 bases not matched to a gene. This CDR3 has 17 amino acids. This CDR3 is CASSLSGGGTTYNEQFF. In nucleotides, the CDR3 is TGTGCCAGCAGCTTATCCGGCGGGGGGACTACCTACAATGAGCAGTTCTTC.

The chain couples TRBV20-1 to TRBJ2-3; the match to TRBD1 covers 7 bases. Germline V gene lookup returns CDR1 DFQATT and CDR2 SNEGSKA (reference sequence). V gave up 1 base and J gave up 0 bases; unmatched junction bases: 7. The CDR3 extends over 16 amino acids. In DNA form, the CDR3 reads TGCAGTGCTAGAGGCCCGGGACAGCCTAGCACAGATACGCAGTATTTT. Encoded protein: CSARGPGQPSTDTQYF.

The CDR3 loop is CATTEIGTENTGELFF. CDR3 nucleotide sequence: TGTGCCACCACCGAGATCGGGACAGAGAACACCGGGGAGCTGTTTTTT. The chain has TRBV15 and TRBJ2-2; 7 nucleotides line up with TRBD1. This CDR3 region has 16 residues. With V trimmed by 7 bases and J by 1 base, 9 bases remained unmatched. Germline CDR1 reads LNHNV; CDR2 reads YYDKDF (reference sequence).

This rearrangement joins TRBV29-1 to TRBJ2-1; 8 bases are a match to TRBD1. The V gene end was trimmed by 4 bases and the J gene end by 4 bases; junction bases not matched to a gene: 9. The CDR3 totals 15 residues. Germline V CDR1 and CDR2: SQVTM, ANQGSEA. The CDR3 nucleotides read TGCAGCGTTGTTCGGGGACAGGCAATATACAATGAGCAGTTCTTC. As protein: CSVVRGQAIYNEQFF.

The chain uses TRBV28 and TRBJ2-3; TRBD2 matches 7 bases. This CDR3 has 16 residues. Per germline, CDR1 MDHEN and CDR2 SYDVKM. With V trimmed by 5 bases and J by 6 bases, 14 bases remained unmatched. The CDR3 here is CASSPVEAGRADTQYF. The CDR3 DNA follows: TGTGCCAGCAGTCCCGTTGAGGCAGGGAGGGCGGATACGCAGTATTTT.

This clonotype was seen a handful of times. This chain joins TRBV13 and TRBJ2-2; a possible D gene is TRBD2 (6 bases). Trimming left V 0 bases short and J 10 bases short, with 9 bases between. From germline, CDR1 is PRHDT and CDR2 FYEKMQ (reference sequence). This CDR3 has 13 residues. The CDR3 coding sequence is TGTGCCAGCAGCTTAGGGGGGGGACCGGAGCTGTTTTTT. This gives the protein CASSLGGGPELFF. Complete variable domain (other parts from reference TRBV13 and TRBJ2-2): AAGVIQSPRHLIKEKRETATLKCYPIPRHDTVYWYQQGPGQDPQFLISFYEKMQSDKGSIPDRFSAQQFSDYHSELNMSSLELGDSALYFCASSLGGGPELFFGEGSRLTVL.

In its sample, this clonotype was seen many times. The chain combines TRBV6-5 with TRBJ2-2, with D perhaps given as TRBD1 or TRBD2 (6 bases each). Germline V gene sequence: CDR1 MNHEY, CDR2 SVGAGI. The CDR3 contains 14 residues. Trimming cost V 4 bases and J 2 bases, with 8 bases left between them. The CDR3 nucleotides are TGTGCCAGCAGTTGGGGGGCTAACACCGGGGAGCTGTTTTTT. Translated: CASSWGANTGELFF.